This T cell receptor beta chain stems from a study of T cell responses to AZD1222 COVID-19 vaccine. About the study: Second-dose recipients at about 4 or about 12 weeks were treated as one pooled group.

V was pared by 2 bases and J by 1 base, with 9 bases between. CDR1 is SGHDT and CDR2 is YYEEEE in the germline V gene. This CDR3 is 14 amino acids long. TCRdb's table, derived via immunoSEQ multiplex PCR, lists solely in-frame clones and lacks some. Here the sample spans some 96,000 clones, 92% being singletons. The source was peripheral blood, collected on day 0 of AZD1222 vaccination. The sequence came from an adult in good health. The chain recombines TRBV5-6 with TRBJ1-1, with D perhaps matching TRBD1 (6 bases). Written as DNA, the CDR3 is TGTGCCAGCAGCTTAGGGGGGACGAACACTGAAGCTTTCTTT. Protein product: CASSLGGTNTEAFF.